This T cell receptor beta chain is from a study of regulatory T cells in long-lasting Graves disease. The sample holds many counts of this clonotype. The V segment lost 2 bases and the J segment 4 bases; nucleotides outside the gene matches: 4. The CDR3 totals 15 residues. The germline CDR1 and CDR2 sequences are SGHKS and YYEKEE (reference sequence). According to the study, TCR beta libraries were built with iRepertoire HTBI primers and CDR3-region Arm-PCR. TCRdb reprocessed the multiplex PCR reads with MiXCR, giving one entry per CDR3 protein. The sample includes approximately 270,000 distinct CDR3 sequences, 15% to 20% of them seen just once. Time point specified: newly diagnosed GD, antithyroid drugs for less than 3 months. Generation of the TCR library employed RNA extracted from PBMCs. This sample also belongs to another study, concerning T cells in Graves' hyperthyroidism and ophthalmopathy. According to that study: The study defined stable Graves' hyperthyroidism as no ophthalmopathy progression within 18 months.

Material: peripheral blood mononuclear cells (PBMCs), obtained at new diagnosis, from a patient treated with antithyroid drugs. The TCR originated in a woman in her thirties with Graves disease. J is TRBJ2-5 and V is TRBV5-5; 11 bases agree with TRBD2. Here the CDR3 DNA reads TGTGCCAGCAGCTTAATAGCGGGGGGGGGAGAGACCCAGTACTTC. Its translation is CASSLIAGGGETQYF.